This TCR beta chain was recorded in a study of glioma-infiltrating T cells. In its sample, this clonotype was seen many times. The antigen is undetermined. Germline-derived CDR1 and CDR2 are LGHNA and YNFKEQ. The CDR3 is made up of 15 amino acids. V lost 0 bases and J 0 bases, leaving 9 bases between the germline ends. Using RNA template, CDR3s of TCR alpha and beta were amplified with iRepertoire arm-PCR. TCRdb reanalysed the multiplex PCR reads using MiXCR and keeps one entry per CDR3 protein. The sample has more than 95,000 distinct CDR3 sequences; approximately 25% are singletons. Study outcomes and limitations: Gliomas, especially low-grade, showed above-expected tissue-blood divergence; non-neoplastic patients showed below.

The TCR originated in a human donor with low-grade glioma or glioblastoma, undergoing nonglioma brain surgery, or in good health (not recorded which). Sequenced sample: glioma tissue, nonneoplastic brain tissue, or PBMCs (not recorded which). This rearrangement joins TRBV4-2 to TRBJ2-7, with D unclear. The CDR3 loop is CASSQDRYFSYEQYF. The CDR3 coding sequence is TGTGCCAGCAGCCAAGATCGGTACTTCTCCTACGAGCAGTACTTC.